This paragraph reports one T cell receptor (beta chain). What it binds is not known. These data are taken from a study of cytomegalovirus exposure and HLA in healthy donors. As for the study in general: The study placed approximately 81% of its approximately 400 genotyped donors in the Caucasian-associated ancestry cluster. Broader study findings: Later analysis identified a missense DCLRE1C variant that was linked to TCR beta V- and J-gene trimming. TCR beta sequences numbering about 17,000 were associated with HLA alleles at 0.05 false discovery rate in a later analysis. Confirmation was obtained in vitro that a few CMV-associated chains are specific for CMV antigens.

CDR1 is SGHNT, CDR2 YENEEA, per germline. This CDR3 comprises 13 residues. V was cut by 3 bases and J by 4 bases, with 6 bases left in between. The PCR contained 60 Vbeta and 13 Jbeta primers. TCRdb's table, derived via immunoSEQ multiplex PCR, lists solely in-frame clones and lacks some. The profile shows under 250,000 clones, around 86% of them singletons. Sequencing was carried out using PBMCs. V usage is TRBV11-3 and J usage is TRBJ2-2, with D possibly TRBD2 on 6 matching bases. The TCR originated in a woman between 45 and 65 years old in good health and CMV-seropositive. The CDR3 DNA is TGTGCCAGCAGCTTGCGGGGCACCGGGGAGCTGTTTTTT. It codes for CASSLRGTGELFF.